A selection of T cell receptor beta chains follows, all from one sample in a study of blood T cell repertoires in COVID-19. The table came from immunoSEQ multiplex PCR; TCRdb's copy has only in-frame clones and leaves some out. The sample carries 300,000 to 400,000 clones, roughly 90% recorded once. Sequenced material: PBMCs or T cells enriched from blood (not recorded which). Receptor source: a woman under 40 who had recovered from COVID-19. Both conserved end residues are part of each CDR3. A D gene is named only where the DNA matches it firmly. Clone size is given for some rows only: seen once, a few or many times, or a class if the clone is expanded.

clone_size,cdr3_length,d_call,j_call,v_call,cdr3_nt,cdr3_aa
once,15,.,TRBJ2-6,TRBV5-1,TGCGCCAGCGGGGAGGGGGGATCTGGGGCCAACGTCCTGACTTTC,CASGEGGSGANVLTF
.,15,.,TRBJ1-5,TRBV6-5,TGTGCCAGCAGTAGCTCTGGGGGCGCAGGCCAGCCCCAGCATTTT,CASSSSGGAGQPQHF
.,17,TRBD2,TRBJ2-1,TRBV29-1,TGCAGCGTTGATGATAACCAGCGGGGGGGGTCCTACAATGAGCAGTTCTTC,CSVDDNQRGGSYNEQFF
many,15,TRBD1,TRBJ2-7,TRBV7-9,TGTGCCAGCAGCTTAGAGGTCGGACAGGGGTCCGAGCAGTACTTC,CASSLEVGQGSEQYF
.,16,.,TRBJ1-6,TRBV10-2,TGCGCCAGCAGTGAAGTCAGCGTCTCCTATAATTCACCCCTCCACTTT,CASSEVSVSYNSPLHF
.,13,TRBD1,TRBJ1-2,TRBV2,TGTGCCAGCAGGAGGGACAGCAACTATGGCTACACCTTC,CASRRDSNYGYTF
.,15,.,TRBJ1-2,TRBV7-2,TGTGCCAGCAGCTTAGAGAATGGGGGCGATTATGGCTACACCTTC,CASSLENGGDYGYTF
.,14,TRBD1,TRBJ1-6,TRBV5-4,TGTGCCAGCAGCATGACAGGGACTAATTCACCCCTCCACTTT,CASSMTGTNSPLHF
.,15,.,TRBJ2-7,TRBV10-1,TGCGCCAGCAAGAGCCGGACAGTTCTTTGGTACGAGCAGTACTTC,CASKSRTVLWYEQYF
once,15,.,TRBJ1-1,TRBV5-1,TGCGCCAGCAGGGACGGAGCTTCGGGGGACACTGAAGCTTTCTTT,CASRDGASGDTEAFF
.,16,TRBD1,TRBJ2-2,TRBV19,TGTGCCAGTAGTAAAGGGACAGGGCCCAACATCGGGGAGCTGTTTTTT,CASSKGTGPNIGELFF
.,13,.,TRBJ1-5,TRBV6-5,TGTGCCAGCAGTTACGGAGGAGGGAAGCCCCAGCATTTT,CASSYGGGKPQHF
.,15,.,TRBJ2-5,TRBV29-1,TGCAGCGTTGCCCCTACTCAGGGGCTAGGAGAGACCCAGTACTTC,CSVAPTQGLGETQYF
.,16,TRBD2,TRBJ2-7,TRBV6-6,TGTGCCAGCAGCGACCTATCCGGGACTAGCGGGTACGAGCAGTACTTC,CASSDLSGTSGYEQYF
.,17,TRBD1,TRBJ1-1,TRBV27,TGTGCCAGCAGTGCCCTTGGGGCAGGGGGCCCGAACACTGAAGCTTTCTTT,CASSALGAGGPNTEAFF
.,16,TRBD1,TRBJ1-5,TRBV27,TGTGCCAGCCGGAAAGGGACAGGGGATAGCAATCAGCCCCAGCATTTT,CASRKGTGDSNQPQHF
.,14,.,TRBJ2-3,TRBV5-1,TGCGCCAGCAGTAGGTGGGCTAGCACAGATACGCAGTATTTT,CASSRWASTDTQYF
.,17,TRBD1,TRBJ1-5,TRBV15,TGTGCCACCAGCAGAGATGGGACAGGGATCGGCAATCAGCCCCAGCATTTT,CATSRDGTGIGNQPQHF
.,11,.,TRBJ1-1,TRBV2,TGTGCCAGCAGTGAACAGGGTGAAGCTTTCTTT,CASSEQGEAFF
few,15,TRBD1,TRBJ1-6,TRBV28,TGTGCCAGCAGTCCCGGGACAGGGGTAGGTTCACCCCTCCACTTT,CASSPGTGVGSPLHF
once,12,.,TRBJ1-6,TRBV12-5,TGTGCTAGTGGGGACTTTGGTTCACCCCTCCACTTT,CASGDFGSPLHF
.,15,TRBD1,TRBJ2-7,TRBV5-4,TGTGCCAGCAGCTTGGGGGACAGCGTCACCTACGAGCAGTACTTC,CASSLGDSVTYEQYF
.,12,TRBD1,TRBJ1-4,TRBV19,TGTGCGACCGGGACAGGGTTTGAAAAACTGTTTTTT,CATGTGFEKLFF
.,14,TRBD2,TRBJ2-3,TRBV2,TGTGCCAGCAGCCTAGCGGGGGGGGCAGATACGCAGTATTTT,CASSLAGGADTQYF
.,17,TRBD1,TRBJ1-1,TRBV3-1/TRBV3-2,TGTGCCAGCAGCCAAGATCAAAACAGGGGGCTTATCACTGAAGCTTTCTTT,CASSQDQNRGLITEAFF
.,15,TRBD2,TRBJ2-3,TRBV6-5,TGTGCCAGCAGTTCGAGACTAGCGGCCACAGATACGCAGTATTTT,CASSSRLAATDTQYF